The entry that follows covers one T cell receptor (beta chain) sequence. What it binds is not known. The junction differs from germline at one of its ends, possibly a read error. The data stem from a study of CD8+CD57+ T cells in acquired aplastic anemia. Study background: Isolated CD4+ and CD8+ cells, once sorted, yielded DNA averaging about 3.1 ug. Findings and limits, study-wide: Significant differences in CD8+ Simpson's diversity were not observed between patients and controls.

Patients chosen for sequencing had shown CD8+CD57+ cell expansion by flow cytometry. Investigators profiled TCR beta VDJ and CDR3 from genomic DNA template. TCRdb analysed the reads with MiXCR anew, one entry per CDR3 protein. The table includes 270,000 or so distinct CDR3 sequences, about 80% detected once. CDR1 and CDR2 (germline): SGDLS, YYNGEE. This CDR3 region has 16 residues. The V call is TRBV9, the J call TRBJ1-6; tentative D call: TRBD1 (5 bases). This TCR came from a human donor with aplastic anemia. The material sequenced was sorted CD4+, CD8+, or CD8+CD57+ T cells (not recorded which) from PBMCs. Written as DNA, the CDR3 is TGTGCCAGCAGAGTGGGGGAGGGCGTTTATAATTTACCCCTCCACTTT. Its protein product is CASRVGEGVYNLPLHF.